This TCR beta chain was sequenced for a study of Ad26.COV2.S vaccination and SARS-CoV-2 variants. Study at large: Trial arm assignment for the donor was COV1001 Ad26.COV2.S.

The treatment is: 15 to 20 received Ad26.COV2.S at low or high dose, single or two shots; about five received placebo; per-sample allocation not given. It was on day 63 after the first vaccine or placebo injection that samples were taken. Assay: immunoSEQ multiplex PCR; the TCRdb copy retains only in-frame clones and omits some. Of about 480,000 clones in the sample, around 88% were seen once. Study results and limitations: TCR breadth and depth estimates may have understated total T cell responses.

About this clone itself: What it recognizes is unknown.

The length of the CDR3 is 16 residues. CDR1 SGHTA and CDR2 FQGNSA come from the germline V gene. The V and J ends lost 5 bases and 0 bases respectively, with 13 bases between them. The sequencing used peripheral blood, collected in a trial of Ad26.COV2.S vaccine versus placebo. The receptor was isolated from a person between 18 and 59 years old who received the Ad26.COV2.S COVID-19 vaccine or a placebo. The chain employs TRBV7-2 and TRBJ2-2; D is undetermined. The CDR3: CASSPTRAANTGELFF. The CDR3 DNA reads TGTGCCAGCAGCCCCACCCGGGCGGCGAACACCGGGGAGCTGTTTTTT.